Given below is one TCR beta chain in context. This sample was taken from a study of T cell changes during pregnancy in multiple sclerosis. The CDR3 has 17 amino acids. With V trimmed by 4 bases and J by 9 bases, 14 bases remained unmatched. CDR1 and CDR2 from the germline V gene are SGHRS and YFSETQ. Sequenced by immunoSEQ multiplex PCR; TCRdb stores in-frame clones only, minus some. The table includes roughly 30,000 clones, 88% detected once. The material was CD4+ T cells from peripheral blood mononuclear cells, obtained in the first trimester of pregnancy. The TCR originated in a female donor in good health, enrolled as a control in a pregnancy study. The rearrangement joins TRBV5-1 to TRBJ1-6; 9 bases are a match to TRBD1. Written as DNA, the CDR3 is TGCGCCAGCAGCAGGGCCGGCCGGGACAGGGTCCCTTCACCCCTCCACTTT. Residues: CASSRAGRDRVPSPLHF.